Listed below are T cell receptor beta chains from one sample, sequenced in a study of CD8 T cells in ankylosing spondylitis. TCRdb itself ran the 5' RACE reads through MiXCR, one entry per CDR3 protein. The sample lists about 310,000 distinct CDR3 sequences; less than 25% were seen once. Sequencing was carried out using blood, either unsorted or a sorted T cell fraction (not recorded which). The receptors were sampled from a female donor with ankylosing spondylitis or in good health (not recorded which). Each CDR3 is given with its conserved first and last residue. A D gene is named only where the DNA matches it firmly. Clone size, where shown, is once, few, many, or a class for clones that have expanded.

clone_size	v_call	d_call	j_call	cdr3_aa	cdr3_nt
.	TRBV20-1	.	TRBJ1-4	CSARVRGIDEKLFF	TGCAGTGCTAGAGTCAGGGGTATTGACGAAAAACTGTTTTTT
.	TRBV18	.	TRBJ1-1	CASSPRAETEAFF	TGTGCCAGCTCACCTCGGGCCGAGACTGAAGCTTTCTTT
.	TRBV5-2	.	TRBJ2-2	CARGPSGQGGTGELFF	TGTGCCAGGGGCCCTTCTGGCCAGGGTGGGACCGGGGAGCTGTTTTTT
.	TRBV10-3	TRBD2	TRBJ2-3	CAVTSGSEDTQYF	TGTGCCGTAACTAGCGGGAGCGAGGATACGCAGTATTTT
.	TRBV12-3/TRBV12-4	TRBD2	TRBJ2-7	CASSLGLAETYEQYF	TGTGCCAGCAGTCTGGGACTAGCGGAAACCTACGAGCAGTACTTC
few	TRBV7-2	TRBD2	TRBJ2-3	CASSSSGRADTQYF	TGTGCCAGCAGCTCCAGCGGGAGGGCGGATACGCAGTATTTT
.	TRBV29-1	.	TRBJ1-1	CSVTGGTMNTEAFF	TGCAGCGTTACCGGGGGGACTATGAACACTGAAGCTTTCTTT
.	TRBV11-2	.	TRBJ2-1	CASSRGLLNEQFF	TGTGCCAGCAGCCGTGGACTACTCAATGAGCAGTTCTTC
.	TRBV28	.	TRBJ2-1	CASSPGLAPNYNEQFF	TGTGCCAGCAGCCCCGGTCTAGCGCCTAACTACAATGAGCAGTTCTTC
.	TRBV5-5	.	TRBJ2-7	CASSSRVEPYGQYF	TGTGCCAGCAGCTCCCGGGTAGAGCCCTACGGGCAGTACTTC
few	TRBV6-5	.	TRBJ1-1	CASSYSGGVNTEAFF	TGTGCCAGCAGTTACTCGGGGGGGGTGAACACTGAAGCTTTCTTT
.	TRBV19	.	TRBJ1-2	CASSTPVGRVDYGYTF	TGTGCCAGTAGTACCCCGGTGGGCAGGGTGGACTATGGCTACACCTTC
.	TRBV6-5	.	TRBJ1-1	CASSYSDRPNTEAFF	TGTGCCAGCAGTTACTCGGACAGACCGAACACTGAAGCTTTCTTT
few	TRBV3-1	TRBD1	TRBJ2-3	CASSQGTGFTDTQYF	TGTGCCAGCAGCCAAGGGACAGGTTTCACAGATACGCAGTATTTT
many	TRBV24-1	.	TRBJ1-1	CATSEGESEAFF	TGTGCCACCAGTGAGGGGGAGAGTGAAGCTTTCTTT
.	TRBV15	.	TRBJ2-1	CATSRDHPRLVTNEQFF	TGTGCCACCAGCAGAGATCACCCTCGACTAGTAACGAATGAGCAGTTCTTC
many	TRBV20-1	.	TRBJ1-5	CSARDQEGNQPQHF	TGCAGTGCTAGAGATCAGGAAGGTAATCAGCCCCAGCATTTT
.	TRBV5-1	.	TRBJ2-2	CASSLMGGVTGELFF	TGCGCCAGCAGCTTGATGGGGGGCGTCACCGGGGAGCTGTTTTTT
.	TRBV29-1	.	TRBJ2-7	CSAGGGDSYEQYF	TGCAGCGCCGGAGGGGGGGACTCCTACGAGCAGTACTTC
many	TRBV6-5	.	TRBJ1-2	CASSYSRSGYTF	TGTGCCAGCAGTTACTCGAGGTCCGGCTACACCTTC
.	TRBV6-4	.	TRBJ1-2	CASSDSSSYGYTF	TGTGCCAGCAGTGACTCGTCCTCCTATGGCTACACCTTC
once	TRBV5-4	.	TRBJ2-1	CASSSDYNEQFF	TGTGCCAGCAGTAGTGACTACAATGAGCAGTTCTTC
.	TRBV4-3	.	TRBJ2-7	CASSQEVGSYEQYF	TGCGCCAGCAGCCAAGAAGTGGGTTCATACGAGCAGTACTTC